This entry describes one T cell receptor (beta chain). Its target is not known. Sequencing of unsorted PBMC DNA was carried out using ten immunoSEQ deep assay plates. Original handling: Filtering differed because ImmunoSEQ produced junction-only sequences that carried no quality scores. Sequencing was performed with immunoSEQ multiplex PCR; in TCRdb, only in-frame clones are kept and a portion is missing. V, J and clone size derive from that table, while D and trimming were established from the DNA sequence. The sample lists some 480,000 clones; 79% were seen once. These data come from a study of shared clonotypes between healthy human individuals. Whole-study results and caveats: Clonotype sharing among the donors was expected to vary with sequencing depth.

The donors, healthy adults who were HIV-negative, had experienced no recent acute infections or vaccinations. CDR1 is SGDLS and CDR2 is YYNGEE in the germline V gene. Trimming removed 3 bases from V and 2 bases from J, with 11 bases in between. The length of the CDR3 is 15 residues. The rearrangement uses TRBV9 and TRBJ2-2; D possibly uses TRBD1 or TRBD2 (5 bases each). The sequence was collected from a middle-aged woman in good health. Some clones in this sample may be carry-over from other donors' samples. Sequencing was performed on PBMCs. CDR3 residues: CASSEGPLNTGELFF. The CDR3 DNA is TGTGCCAGCAGCGAGGGACCGTTAAACACCGGGGAGCTGTTTTTT.